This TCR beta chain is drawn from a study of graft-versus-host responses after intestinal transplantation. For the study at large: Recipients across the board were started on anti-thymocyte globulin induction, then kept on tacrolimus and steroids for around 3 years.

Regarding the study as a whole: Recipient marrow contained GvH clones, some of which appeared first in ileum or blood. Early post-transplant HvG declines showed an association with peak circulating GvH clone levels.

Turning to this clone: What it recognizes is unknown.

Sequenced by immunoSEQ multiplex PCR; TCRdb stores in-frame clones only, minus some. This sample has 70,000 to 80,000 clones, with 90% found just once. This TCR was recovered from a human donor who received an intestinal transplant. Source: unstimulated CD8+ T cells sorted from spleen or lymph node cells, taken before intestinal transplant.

The CDR3 reads CASSSLTSGGSYNEQFF. DNA of the CDR3: TGTGCCAGCAGCTCCCTGACTTCCGGGGGGTCCTACAATGAGCAGTTCTTC. The rearrangement joins TRBV7-6 to TRBJ2-1; 7 nucleotides align to TRBD2. CDR1 and CDR2 (germline): SGHVS, FNYEAQ. V was clipped by 4 bases and J by 1 base; unmatched bases: 10. The CDR3 has 17 residues.